The sample holds one count of the clone carrying this T cell receptor beta chain. Sequenced by immunoSEQ multiplex PCR; TCRdb stores in-frame clones only, minus some. The sample contains about 180,000 clones, roughly nine tenths of which appear only once. The sample belongs to a study of blood T cell repertoires in COVID-19. This CDR3 region has 15 residues. Germline values: CDR1 SGHAT, CDR2 FQNNGV. Unmatched junction bases numbered 7, after V lost 5 bases and J lost 1 base. V usage is TRBV11-2 and J usage is TRBJ1-1, with 7 bases aligning to TRBD1. The sample taken for sequencing was peripheral blood. This TCR was sampled from a man aged 18-30 years who had recovered from COVID-19. CDR3 coding DNA: TGTGCCAGCAGCCCAAGACAGGGCAAGAACACTGAAGCTTTCTTT. This translates into CASSPRQGKNTEAFF.